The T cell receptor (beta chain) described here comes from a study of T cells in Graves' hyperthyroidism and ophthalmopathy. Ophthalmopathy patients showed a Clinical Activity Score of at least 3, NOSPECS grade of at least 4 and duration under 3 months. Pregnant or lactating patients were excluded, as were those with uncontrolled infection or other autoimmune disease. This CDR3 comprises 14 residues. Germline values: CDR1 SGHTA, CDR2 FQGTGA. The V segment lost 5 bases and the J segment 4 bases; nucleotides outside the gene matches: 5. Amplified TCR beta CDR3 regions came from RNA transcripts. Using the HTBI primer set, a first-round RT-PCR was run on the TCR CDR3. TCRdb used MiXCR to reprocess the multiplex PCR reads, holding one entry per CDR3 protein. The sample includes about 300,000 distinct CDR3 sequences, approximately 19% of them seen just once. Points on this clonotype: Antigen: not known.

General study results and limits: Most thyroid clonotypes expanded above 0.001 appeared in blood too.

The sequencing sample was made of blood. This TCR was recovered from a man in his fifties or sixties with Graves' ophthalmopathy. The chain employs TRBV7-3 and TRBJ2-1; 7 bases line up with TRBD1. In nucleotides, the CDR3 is TGTGCCAGCAGCCCAGGGACAGATTACAATGAGCAGTTCTTC. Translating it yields CASSPGTDYNEQFF. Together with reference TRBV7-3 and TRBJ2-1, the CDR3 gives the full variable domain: GAGVSQTPSNKVTEKGKYVELRCDPISGHTALYWYRQSLGQGPEFLIYFQGTGAADDSGLPNDRFFAVRPEGSVSTLKIQRTERGDSAVYLCASSPGTDYNEQFFGPGTRLTVL.